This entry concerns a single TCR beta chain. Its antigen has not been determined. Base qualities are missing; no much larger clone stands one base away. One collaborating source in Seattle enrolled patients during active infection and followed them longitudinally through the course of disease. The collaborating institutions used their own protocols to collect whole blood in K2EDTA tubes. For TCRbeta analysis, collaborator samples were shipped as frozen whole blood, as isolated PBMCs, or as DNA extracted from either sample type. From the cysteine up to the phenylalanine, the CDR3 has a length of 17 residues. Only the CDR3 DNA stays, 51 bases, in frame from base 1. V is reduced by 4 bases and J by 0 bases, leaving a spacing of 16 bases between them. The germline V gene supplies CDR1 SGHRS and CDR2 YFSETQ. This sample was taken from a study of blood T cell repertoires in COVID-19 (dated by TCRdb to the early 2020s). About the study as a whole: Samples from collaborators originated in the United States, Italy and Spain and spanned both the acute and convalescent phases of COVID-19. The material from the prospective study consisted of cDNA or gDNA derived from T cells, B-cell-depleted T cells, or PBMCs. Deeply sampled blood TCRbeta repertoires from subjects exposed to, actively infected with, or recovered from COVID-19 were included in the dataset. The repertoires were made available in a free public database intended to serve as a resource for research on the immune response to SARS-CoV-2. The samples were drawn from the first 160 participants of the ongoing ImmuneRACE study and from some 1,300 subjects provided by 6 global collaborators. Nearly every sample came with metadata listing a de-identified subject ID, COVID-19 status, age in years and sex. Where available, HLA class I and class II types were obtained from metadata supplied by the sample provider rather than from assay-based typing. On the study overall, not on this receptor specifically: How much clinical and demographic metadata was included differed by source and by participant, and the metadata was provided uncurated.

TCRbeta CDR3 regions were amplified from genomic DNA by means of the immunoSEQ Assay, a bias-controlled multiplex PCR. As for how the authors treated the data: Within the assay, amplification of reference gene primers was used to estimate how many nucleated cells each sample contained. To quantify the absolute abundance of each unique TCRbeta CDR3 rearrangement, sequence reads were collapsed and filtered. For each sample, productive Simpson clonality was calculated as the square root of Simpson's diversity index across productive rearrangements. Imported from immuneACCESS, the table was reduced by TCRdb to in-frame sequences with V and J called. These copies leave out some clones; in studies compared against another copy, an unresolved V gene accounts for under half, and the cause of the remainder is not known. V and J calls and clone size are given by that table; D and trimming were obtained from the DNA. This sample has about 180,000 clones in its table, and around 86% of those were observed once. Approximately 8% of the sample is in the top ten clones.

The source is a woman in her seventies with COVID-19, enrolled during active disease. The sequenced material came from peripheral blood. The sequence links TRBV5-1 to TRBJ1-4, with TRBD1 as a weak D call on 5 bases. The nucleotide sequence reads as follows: TGCGCCAGCAGCCTTCAAACAGGCCCGGCAACTAATGAAAAACTGTTTTTT. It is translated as CASSLQTGPATNEKLFF. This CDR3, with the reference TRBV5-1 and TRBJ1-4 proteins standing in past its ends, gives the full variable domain KAGVTQTPRYLIKTRGQQVTLSCSPISGHRSVSWYQQTPGQGLQFLFEYFSETQRNKGNFPGRFSGRQFSNSRSEMNVSTLELGDSALYLCASSLQTGPATNEKLFFGSGTQLSVL.